A single sample is the source of the 10 T cell receptor beta chains below, sequenced in a study of T-cell memory formation after mild COVID-19. One entry per CDR3 protein, called by TCRdb with MiXCR from the 5' RACE reads. The sample shows roughly 250,000 distinct CDR3 sequences, 16% of them seen only once. The specimen was PBMCs or a T cell subset sorted from them (not recorded which). Every receptor here comes from a man between 18 and 29 years old who had mild COVID-19 (a few samples of this study predate the infection). Cell type and time point are not known.

This clonotype has more than one count but fewer than ten. The rearrangement joins TRBV28 to TRBJ2-7; 10 bases line up with TRBD2. The CDR3 covers 16 residues. Losses at the gene ends were 5 bases for V and 3 bases for J; bases not matched to a gene: 10. The germline V gene encodes CDR1 MDHEN and CDR2 SYDVKM. CDR3 DNA: TGTGCCAGCAGTCCCAAGGGTAGCGGGGGGCTCTACGAGCAGTACGTC. Its protein is CASSPKGSGGLYEQYV.

This clonotype has ten or more counts. The chain links TRBV6-6 to TRBJ2-3, with 9 bases fitting TRBD1. The CDR3 length is 15 residues. The V segment lost 6 bases and the J segment 2 bases; nucleotides outside the gene matches: 6. The germline V gene has CDR1 MNHNY and CDR2 SVGAGI (reference sequence). DNA for the CDR3: TGTGCCAGCAGGCCGGGACAGGGCCACACAGATACGCAGTATTTT. Protein product: CASRPGQGHTDTQYF.

The chain couples TRBV4-1 to TRBJ1-1; no clear D gene. V lost 1 base and J lost 4, with 7 bases in between. This CDR3 spans 13 amino acids. Germline V gene lookup returns CDR1 MGHRA and CDR2 YSYEKL. CDR3 sequence: CASSQGWGTEAFF. CDR3 DNA: TGCGCCAGCAGCCAAGGATGGGGCACTGAAGCTTTCTTT.

This clonotype was counted many times. V usage is TRBV4-1 and J usage is TRBJ1-2; no clear D gene. Germline assignment: CDR1 MGHRA and CDR2 YSYEKL. The CDR3 has 17 residues. Trimming stripped 2 bases from V and 2 bases from J, with 18 bases between. CDR3 region: CASSQFRRDTRNYGYTF. CDR3 DNA: TGCGCCAGCAGCCAATTTCGTAGGGATACCCGCAACTATGGCTACACCTTC.

A single count supports this clonotype. This chain joins TRBV27 and TRBJ2-1; 9 positions agree with TRBD2. The CDR3 loop spans 14 amino acids. Germline V gene sequence: CDR1 MNHEY, CDR2 SMNVEV (reference sequence). The J segment lost 8 bases and the V segment lost 2 bases, leaving 4 bases of the junction unmatched. The CDR3 region is CASSLRGGADEQFF. The CDR3 DNA reads as TGTGCCAGCAGTTTACGCGGGGGGGCCGATGAGCAGTTCTTC.

The V gene is TRBV3-1, the J gene TRBJ2-3; TRBD2 matches 8 bases. The germline V gene has CDR1 LGHDT and CDR2 YNNKEL (reference sequence). J was trimmed by 0 bases and V by 7 bases; bases with no gene match: 9. The CDR3 is made up of 16 amino acids. This CDR3 reads CASTPGGARSTDTQYF. The CDR3 coding sequence is TGTGCCAGCACTCCCGGGGGGGCACGAAGCACAGATACGCAGTATTTT.

CDR3 in amino acids: CASSQVQNYGYTF. The CDR3 DNA is TGTGCCAGCAGCCAAGTACAGAACTATGGCTACACCTTC. The V gene is TRBV3-1, the J gene TRBJ1-2, with no clear D. Germline-derived CDR1 and CDR2 are LGHDT and YNNKEL (reference sequence). CDR3 length: 13 amino acids. V was pared by 1 base and J by 2 bases, with 5 bases between.

This clonotype has a handful of counts. The chain uses TRBV4-3 and TRBJ2-7; no definite D call. The CDR3 has 15 amino acids. Germline values: CDR1 LGHNA, CDR2 YSLEER. Trimming cost V 0 bases and J 1 base, with 10 bases left between them. The CDR3, as DNA: TGCGCCAGCAGCCAAGATAGTAGGAATTCCTACGAGCAGTACTTC. Translating gives CASSQDSRNSYEQYF.

This clonotype has more than one count but fewer than ten. J is TRBJ2-1 and V is TRBV5-1, with TRBD1 as a possible D gene (5 bases). The germline V gene encodes CDR1 SGHRS and CDR2 YFSETQ. There are 14 residues in the CDR3. V gave up 3 bases and J gave up 5 bases, with 12 bases separating them. Here the CDR3 DNA reads TGCGCCAGCAGCTCTTTAGACAGCAACAATGAGCAGTTCTTC. This codes for CASSSLDSNNEQFF.

The J gene is TRBJ2-3, the V gene TRBV20-1, with D perhaps TRBD2 (6 bases). CDR3 length: 12 residues. V lost 6 bases and J 4 bases, leaving 11 bases between the germline ends. The germline CDR1 and CDR2 sequences are DFQATT and SNEGSKA (reference sequence). DNA of the CDR3: TGCAGTGCGTCGACTAGAGCAGATACGCAGTATTTT. It encodes CSASTRADTQYF.